This T cell receptor (beta chain) was sequenced for a study of blood T cell repertoires in COVID-19. Study in general: T cells, B-cell-depleted T cells, or PBMCs supplied cDNA or gDNA.

Between the trimmed V and J ends, which lost 3 bases and 3 bases, there was a span of 12 bases. The CDR3 consists of 14 residues. CDR1 LNHDA and CDR2 SQIVND come from the germline V gene (reference sequence). This table comes from immunoSEQ multiplex PCR, and its TCRdb copy is limited to in-frame clones, with some not included. The table lists roughly 380,000 clones, about 85% of them singletons, with roughly 3.6% in the top ten. The receptor's source is a woman aged 18-35 years with acute or convalescent COVID-19. The chain uses TRBV19 and TRBJ2-7; TRBD1 might be the D (5 bases). Input material: peripheral blood. CDR3 sequence (DNA): TGTGCCAGTAGTATGGAAAGGGGCCACTACGAGCAGTACTTC. It yields the protein CASSMERGHYEQYF. The full variable domain, with the rest looked up from reference TRBV19 and TRBJ2-7, is DGGITQSPKYLFRKEGQNVTLSCEQNLNHDAMYWYRQDPGQGLRLIYYSQIVNDFQKGDIAEGYSVSREKKESFPLTVTSAQKNPTAFYLCASSMERGHYEQYFGPGTRLTVT.